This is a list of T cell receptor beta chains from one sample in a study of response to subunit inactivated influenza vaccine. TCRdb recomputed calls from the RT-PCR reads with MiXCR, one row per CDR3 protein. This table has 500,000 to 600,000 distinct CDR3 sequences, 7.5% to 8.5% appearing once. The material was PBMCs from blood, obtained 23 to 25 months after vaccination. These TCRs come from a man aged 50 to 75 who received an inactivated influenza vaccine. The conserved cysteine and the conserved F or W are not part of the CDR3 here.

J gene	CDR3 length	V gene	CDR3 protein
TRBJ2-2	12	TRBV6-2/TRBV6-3	ASSFQQGIGELF
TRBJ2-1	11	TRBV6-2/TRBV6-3	ASSYRQFNEQF
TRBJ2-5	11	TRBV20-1	SARSGDQETQY
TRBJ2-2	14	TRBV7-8	ASSLLRVMHTGELF
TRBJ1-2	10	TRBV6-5	ASSYGSYGYT
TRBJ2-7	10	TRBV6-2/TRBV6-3	ARRLRPYEQY
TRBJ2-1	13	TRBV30	AWSKGLAGNNEQF
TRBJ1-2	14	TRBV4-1	ASSQVLRGRSYGYT
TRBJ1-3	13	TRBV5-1	ASSHPDSAGNTIY
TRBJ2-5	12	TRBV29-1	SVGPRGSPETQY
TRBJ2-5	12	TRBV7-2	ASNLQGARETQY
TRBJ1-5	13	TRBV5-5	ASSLGPQGNQPQH
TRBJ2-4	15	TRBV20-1	SASGGPINLAKNIQY
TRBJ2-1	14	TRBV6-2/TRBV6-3	ASSLYGRFAYNEQF
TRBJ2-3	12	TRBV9	ASSVATGADTQY
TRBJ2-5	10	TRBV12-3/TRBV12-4	ASGVGWETQY
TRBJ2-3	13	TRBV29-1	SVSVRRGRTDTQY
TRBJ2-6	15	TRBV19	ASSVGQLLSGANVLT
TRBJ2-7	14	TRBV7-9	ASSLGASGSVYEQY
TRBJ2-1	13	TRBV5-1	ASSLALSGSYEQF
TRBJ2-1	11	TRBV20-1	SAIRLARSEQF
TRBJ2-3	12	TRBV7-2	ASSLAQTTDTQY
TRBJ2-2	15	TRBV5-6	ASSHRDRGRGTGELF
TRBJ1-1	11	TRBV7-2	ASSLKRGTEAF
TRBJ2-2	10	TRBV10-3	AITRGTGELF
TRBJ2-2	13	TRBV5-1	ASTAGTTNTGELF
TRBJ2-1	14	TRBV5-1	ASSLGGTGGGNEQF
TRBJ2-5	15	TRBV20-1	SARDPRGGGAGETQY
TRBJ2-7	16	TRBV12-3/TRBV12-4	ASTRGLAGGVTYGGQY